This T cell receptor beta chain stems from a study of blood T cell repertoires in COVID-19. Study-wide background: Some COVID-19 samples were acute and others convalescent; all came from the United States, Italy and Spain. Sources were T cells, B-cell-depleted T cells, or PBMCs; the material itself was cDNA or gDNA.

Per the authors' pipeline: Quantification of nucleated cells was approximated via reference gene primer amplification. The protocol was immunoSEQ multiplex PCR, while the TCRdb copy is restricted to in-frame clones and leaves out a portion. D and trimming come from the DNA, and the V and J calls and clone size come from that table. The data hold approximately 220,000 clones, with around 81% observed a single time. The CDR3 runs to 18 residues. V lost 3 bases to trimming and J lost 0 bases; unmatched junction nucleotides: 8. Germline V gives CDR1 LNHDA, CDR2 SQIVND (reference sequence). Sequenced input: peripheral blood. The chain has TRBV19 and TRBJ1-4, with 9 bases matching TRBD1. The source of this sequence is a woman under 40 who had recovered from COVID-19. DNA of the CDR3: TGTGCCAGTAGTATTAGGGACAGGGCCTGGTCAACTAATGAAAAACTGTTTTTT. This sequence encodes CASSIRDRAWSTNEKLFF.